These 18 T cell receptor beta chains share one sample of origin, sequenced in a study of blood T cells in healthy people across ages. Primed by a sample-barcoded 5' primer and a J-beta primer mix, a second PCR proceeded for about 7 to 11 cycles. TCRdb re-derived calls from the 5' RACE reads in MiXCR, one entry per CDR3 protein. The data contain over 600,000 distinct CDR3 sequences, about half of them singletons. What was sequenced was blood. These receptors were obtained from an older man in good health.

This clonotype occurred many times. The chain employs TRBV7-2 and TRBJ1-2, with 8 bases aligning to TRBD1. V shed 11 bases and J 8 bases; nucleotides not matched to a gene: 16. CDR3 length equals 14 residues. Per germline, CDR1 SGHTA and CDR2 FQGNSA. CDR3 in amino acids: CAYLEGDRGLGYTF. The DNA for the CDR3 is TGTGCCTACCTCGAGGGAGACAGGGGTTTGGGCTACACCTTC. The entire variable domain, with the rest obtained from reference TRBV7-2 and TRBJ1-2, is as follows: GAGVSQSPSNKVTEKGKDVELRCDPISGHTALYWYRQSLGQGLEFLIYFQGNSAPDKSGLPSDRFSAERTGGSVSTLTIQRTQQEDSAVYLCAYLEGDRGLGYTFGSGTRLTVV.

This clonotype was found a few times. The chain uses TRBV10-3 and TRBJ1-4; tentative D call: TRBD1 (5 bases). CDR3 length: 18 amino acids. V was trimmed by 5 bases and J by 1 base, leaving 20 bases between them. Germline V lookup: CDR1 ENHRY, CDR2 SYGVKD. CDR3 DNA: TGTGCCATCAGTCCCGGCTCGGGACCACACCAAACTAATGAAAAACTGTTTTTT. Translation: CAISPGSGPHQTNEKLFF.

In this sample, this clonotype turned up a few times. This sequence joins TRBV4-3 and TRBJ2-7; D is unresolved. Per the germline V gene, CDR1 is LGHNA and CDR2 is YSLEER. The CDR3 contains 13 residues. V was pared by 0 bases and J by 7 bases, with 10 bases between. CDR3 protein: CASSQEYRAEQYF. CDR3 nucleotides: TGCGCCAGCAGCCAAGAGTACCGCGCTGAGCAGTACTTC.

The genes are TRBV5-1 and TRBJ2-5, with 9 bases identical to TRBD2. The V gene end was trimmed by 4 bases and the J gene end by 3 bases; junction bases not matched to a gene: 4. CDR3 length equals 14 residues. Germline CDR1 SGHRS, CDR2 YFSETQ. In nucleotides, the CDR3 is TGCGCCAGCAGCCGGGCTAGCGGGGAAGAGACCCAGTACTTC. Translation gives CASSRASGEETQYF.

This chain links TRBV4-1 with TRBJ2-3; no clear D. CDR1 MGHRA and CDR2 YSYEKL come from the germline V gene. This CDR3 region has 15 residues. The ends were cut back, 1 base at V and 1 base at J, with 9 bases in the middle. This CDR3 is CASSQVWDGTDTQYF. The CDR3 DNA reads TGCGCCAGCAGCCAAGTATGGGATGGCACAGATACGCAGTATTTT.

This clonotype was observed a few times. This rearrangement joins TRBV27 to TRBJ1-5; maybe TRBD1 (5 bases). CDR3 length: 14 amino acids. V gave up 3 bases and J gave up 11 bases, with 17 bases separating them. CDR1 is MNHEY, CDR2 SMNVEV, per germline (reference sequence). The CDR3 loop reads CASSLLGDSISQHF. In nucleotides, the CDR3 is TGTGCCAGCAGTTTGTTAGGGGATTCTATTTCCCAGCATTTT.

The V gene is TRBV5-1, the J gene TRBJ2-1, with TRBD1 matching over 8 bases. Germline V gene sequence: CDR1 SGHRS, CDR2 YFSETQ. The CDR3 length is 16 residues. V lost 0 bases to trimming and J lost 2 bases; unmatched junction nucleotides: 4. In DNA, the CDR3 is TGCGCCAGCAGCTTGGGAGACAGGGGCGCCTACAATGAGCAGTTCTTC. Translation: CASSLGDRGAYNEQFF.

The J gene is TRBJ2-1, the V gene TRBV29-1, with 7 bases aligning to TRBD1. The V gene's germline CDR1 is SQVTM and CDR2 ANQGSEA. This CDR3 spans 11 amino acids. The V gene end was trimmed by 6 bases and the J gene end by 8 bases; junction bases not matched to a gene: 4. The CDR3 nucleotides are TGCAGCGTAAAGCAGGGGGATGAGCAGTTCTTC. Its protein product is CSVKQGDEQFF.

This clonotype was picked up a small number of times. V and J are TRBV6-5 and TRBJ2-1; 13 bases align to TRBD2. Germline loops: CDR1 MNHEY, CDR2 SVGAGI. This CDR3 comprises 15 residues. V lost 7 bases and J lost 7; bases outside the gene matches: 7. The CDR3 coding sequence is TGTGCCAGCAAAACAGGGACTAGCGGGACGAATGAGCAGTTCTTC. The encoded protein is CASKTGTSGTNEQFF.

The V and J genes are TRBV5-1 and TRBJ2-7; 9 bases map to TRBD2. Germline V gene data show CDR1 as SGHRS and CDR2 as YFSETQ. With V trimmed by 3 bases and J by 4 bases, 11 bases remained unmatched. The CDR3 sequence is 16 residues long. CDR3 residues: CASSWNIAGVRYEQYF. CDR3 DNA: TGCGCCAGCAGCTGGAACATAGCGGGAGTTAGATACGAGCAGTACTTC.

This clonotype showed up many times. This chain joins TRBV7-2 and TRBJ2-3, with 9 bases lining up with TRBD2. CDR1 and CDR2 from the germline V gene are SGHTA and FQGNSA. The CDR3 extends over 17 amino acids. Trimming removed 6 bases from V and 0 bases from J; junction bases left unmatched: 10. CDR3 DNA: TGTGCCAGCAGGTTGCTAGCGGGACCCCGCAGCACAGATACGCAGTATTTT. It yields the protein CASRLLAGPRSTDTQYF.

The CDR3 reads CASETGANSYEQYF. Written as DNA, the CDR3 is TGCGCCAGCGAAACGGGAGCGAACTCCTACGAGCAGTACTTC. The rearrangement links TRBV10-2 to TRBJ2-7; possibly TRBD2 for D (6 bases). The germline V and J ends were trimmed by 8 bases and 0 bases, with 14 bases remaining between them. Germline CDR1 reads WSHSY; CDR2 reads SAAADI. This CDR3 has 14 amino acids.

The genes are TRBV7-8 and TRBJ1-5; D is possibly TRBD1 (5 bases). This CDR3 region has 16 residues. Between the trimmed V and J ends, which lost 0 bases and 3 bases, there was a span of 12 bases. CDR1 and CDR2 (germline): SGHVS, FQNEAQ. The CDR3 protein is CASSLAWGLDNQPQHF. In DNA form, the CDR3 reads TGTGCCAGCAGCTTAGCTTGGGGGTTGGACAATCAGCCCCAGCATTTT. Full variable domain (rest looked up from reference TRBV7-8 and TRBJ1-5): GAGVSQSPRYKVAKRGQDVALRCDPISGHVSLFWYQQALGQGPEFLTYFQNEAQLDKSGLPSDRFFAERPEGSVSTLKIQRTQQEDSAVYLCASSLAWGLDNQPQHFGDGTRLSIL.

This rearrangement joins TRBV29-1 to TRBJ2-5; possibly TRBD2 for D (6 bases). In germline, CDR1 is SQVTM, CDR2 ANQGSEA. Trimming pared 8 bases from V and 2 bases from J, leaving 9 bases between. CDR3 length: 11 amino acids. DNA for the CDR3: TGCAGCATTGGGGGGCAAGAGACCCAGTACTTC. This gives the protein CSIGGQETQYF.

As for this clonotype: A junction boundary mismatches the germline segment, possibly from a read error. The chain combines TRBV7-2 with TRBJ2-1; D is undetermined. CDR3 length equals 15 residues. Per germline, CDR1 SGHTA and CDR2 FQGNSA. The CDR3 spells CAGSLDVSSYNEQFF. CDR3 sequence (DNA): TGTGCCGGCAGCTTGGACGTATCTTCCTACAATGAGCAGTTCTTC.

This clonotype was seen ten or more times. Possible read error: a much larger clone is one base away. The CDR3 here is CASSWGLAYEQYF. The CDR3 bases are TGTGCCAGCAGCTGGGGACTAGCCTACGAGCAGTACTTC. The chain carries TRBV7-2 and TRBJ2-7, with 8 bases fitting TRBD2. The V segment lost 4 bases and the J segment 2 bases; nucleotides outside the gene matches: 1. Germline V CDR1 and CDR2: SGHTA, FQGNSA. CDR3 length: 13 amino acids.

This clonotype was observed once. The chain uses TRBV7-2 and TRBJ2-2; D tentatively reads TRBD1 or TRBD2 (5 bases each). The germline V and J ends were trimmed by 5 bases and 5 bases, with 15 bases remaining between them. This CDR3 is 15 amino acids long. Germline V lookup: CDR1 SGHTA, CDR2 FQGNSA. As DNA, the CDR3 is TGTACCAGCAGCCGGGACCACCCGGGTACCGGGGAGCTGTTTTTT. It specifies CTSSRDHPGTGELFF.

The chain employs TRBV2 and TRBJ2-3; D may be TRBD2 (5 bases). The CDR3 has 12 amino acids. V was clipped by 6 bases and J by 7 bases, with 11 bases between them. Germline loops: CDR1 SNHLY, CDR2 FYNNEI. The CDR3 DNA reads as TGTGCCAGCAGCGAGGCCGGGAATACGCAGTATTTT. Translation: CASSEAGNTQYF.